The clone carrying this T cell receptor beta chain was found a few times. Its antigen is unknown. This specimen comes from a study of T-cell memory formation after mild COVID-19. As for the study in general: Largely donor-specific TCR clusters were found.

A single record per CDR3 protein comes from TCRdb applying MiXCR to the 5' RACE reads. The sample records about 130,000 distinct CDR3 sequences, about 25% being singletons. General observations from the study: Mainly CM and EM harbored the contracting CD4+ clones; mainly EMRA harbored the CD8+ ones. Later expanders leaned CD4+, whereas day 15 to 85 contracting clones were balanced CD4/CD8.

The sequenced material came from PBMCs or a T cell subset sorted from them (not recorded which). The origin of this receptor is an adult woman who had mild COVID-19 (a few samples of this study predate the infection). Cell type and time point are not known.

The CDR3 loop is CASTSSGGLPDTQYF. As DNA, the CDR3 is TGCGCCAGCACCTCGAGCGGGGGTTTACCAGATACGCAGTATTTT. V gene TRBV5-1 combines with J gene TRBJ2-3, with 8 nucleotides matching TRBD2. Germline V gene lookup returns CDR1 SGHRS and CDR2 YFSETQ. The CDR3 is 15 amino acids. The ends lost 6 bases at V and 4 bases at J; junction bases unmatched: 10.